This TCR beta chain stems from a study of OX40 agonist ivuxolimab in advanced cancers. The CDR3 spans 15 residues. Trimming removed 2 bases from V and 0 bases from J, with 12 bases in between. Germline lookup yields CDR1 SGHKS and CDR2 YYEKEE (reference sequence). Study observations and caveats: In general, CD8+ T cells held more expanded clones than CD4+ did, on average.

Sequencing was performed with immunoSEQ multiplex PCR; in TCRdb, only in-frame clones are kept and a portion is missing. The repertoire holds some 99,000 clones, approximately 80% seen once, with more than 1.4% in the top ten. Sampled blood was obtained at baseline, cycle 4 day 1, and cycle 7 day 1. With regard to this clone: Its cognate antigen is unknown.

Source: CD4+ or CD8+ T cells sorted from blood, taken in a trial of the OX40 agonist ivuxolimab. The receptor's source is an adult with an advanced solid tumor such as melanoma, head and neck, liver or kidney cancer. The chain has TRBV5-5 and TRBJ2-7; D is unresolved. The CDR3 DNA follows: TGTGCCAGCAGCTTAGGTCAACAGTTCTCCTACGAGCAGTACTTC. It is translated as CASSLGQQFSYEQYF.